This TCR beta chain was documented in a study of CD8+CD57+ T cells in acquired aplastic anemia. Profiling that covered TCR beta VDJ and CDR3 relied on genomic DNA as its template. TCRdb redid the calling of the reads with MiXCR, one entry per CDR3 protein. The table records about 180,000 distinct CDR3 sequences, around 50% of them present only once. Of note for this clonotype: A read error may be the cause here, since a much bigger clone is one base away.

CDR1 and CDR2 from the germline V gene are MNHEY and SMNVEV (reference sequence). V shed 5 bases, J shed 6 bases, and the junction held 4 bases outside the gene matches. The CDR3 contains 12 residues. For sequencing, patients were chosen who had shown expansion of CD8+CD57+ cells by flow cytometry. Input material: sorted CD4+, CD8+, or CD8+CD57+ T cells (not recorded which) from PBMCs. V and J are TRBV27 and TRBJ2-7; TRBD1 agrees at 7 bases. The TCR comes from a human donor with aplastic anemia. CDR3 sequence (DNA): TGTGCCAGCAGTATACAGGGGCTCGAGCAGTACTTC. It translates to CASSIQGLEQYF.